This TCR beta chain was found in a study of regulatory and conventional T cells in RAG deficiency. The repertoire was sequenced with immunoSEQ multiplex PCR; TCRdb's copy has only in-frame clones and lacks some. The profile covers 10,000 to 15,000 clones, with approximately 93% appearing a single time and over 0.95% taken by the ten largest. The junction had 3 bases not matched to a gene; V was cut back by 6 bases and J by 4 bases. The CDR3 contains 13 residues. The germline gives CDR1 MNHNY, CDR2 SVGAGI (reference sequence). Conventional CD4+ T cells were sorted from blood as CD25-low CD127-high cells. A further study also used this sample, focusing on regulatory T cells. In that study: The PCR used 52 TRBV and 13 TRBJ primers.

The material sequenced was CD4+ effector T cells sorted from blood. The chain has TRBV6-6 and TRBJ1-3; 7 bases are a match to TRBD1. This TCR was sampled from a human donor in good health. For the CDR3, the DNA is TGTGCCAGCAGAGACAGGGCAGGAAACACCATATATTTT. Its protein is CASRDRAGNTIYF.